One sample yielded the 6 T cell receptor beta chains listed below, sequenced in a study of T cell responses to AZD1222 COVID-19 vaccine (dated by TCRdb to about 2021). The time point label, read with the paper, signifies: baseline before first vaccination. Library generation was performed with the immunoSEQ multiplex PCR assay. The immuneACCESS repertoire file appears here via TCRdb, limited to in-frame rearrangements. These files lack a portion of the clones; in checked studies, under half of the deficit traces to unresolved V genes, and the cause of the others is not known. The sample table holds about 150,000 clones, of which roughly nine tenths were seen once. The ten largest clones take up about 5% of the sample. This material consisted of peripheral blood, taken on day 0 of AZD1222 vaccination. All receptors derive from an adult in good health.

The chain recombines TRBV19 with TRBJ1-1; TRBD1 is a possible D gene (5 bases). Trimming cost V 3 bases and J 4 bases, with 12 bases left between them. CDR3 size: 14 residues. The germline CDR1 and CDR2 sequences are LNHDA and SQIVND (reference sequence). The CDR3 nucleotides read TGTGCCAGTAGTATCGGCAGGGAGGGCACTGAAGCTTTCTTT. Amino acids: CASSIGREGTEAFF. The full variable domain, in which reference TRBV19 and TRBJ1-1 provide the parts outside the CDR3, is DGGITQSPKYLFRKEGQNVTLSCEQNLNHDAMYWYRQDPGQGLRLIYYSQIVNDFQKGDIAEGYSVSREKKESFPLTVTSAQKNPTAFYLCASSIGREGTEAFFGQGTRLTVV.

The gene calls are TRBV10-3 and TRBJ1-2, with 9 nucleotides matching TRBD1. Germline V CDR1 and CDR2: ENHRY, SYGVKD. The CDR3 is 14 residues long. Trimming removed 3 bases from V and 3 bases from J; junction bases left unmatched: 2. The DNA for the CDR3 is TGTGCCATCAGTGAATGGACAGGGGACTATGGCTACACCTTC. It specifies CAISEWTGDYGYTF.

V gene TRBV5-1 combines with J gene TRBJ2-5, with TRBD1 matching over 7 bases. J was trimmed by 12 bases and V by 0 bases; bases with no gene match: 2. There are 11 residues in the CDR3. In germline, CDR1 is SGHRS, CDR2 YFSETQ. CDR3 sequence (DNA): TGCGCCAGCAGCTTGGCAGACAGGGAGTACTTC. Its protein is CASSLADREYF.

V is TRBV5-1 and J is TRBJ1-4; D might be TRBD1 (6 bases). The V end was cut by 7 bases, the J end by 0 bases, with 10 bases between. The germline V gene encodes CDR1 SGHRS and CDR2 YFSETQ. The CDR3 totals 14 residues. The CDR3 coding sequence is TGCGCCAGCCAACAGGGCCCAACTAATGAAAAACTGTTTTTT. Encoded protein: CASQQGPTNEKLFF. Full variable domain (remainder filled in from reference TRBV5-1 and TRBJ1-4): KAGVTQTPRYLIKTRGQQVTLSCSPISGHRSVSWYQQTPGQGLQFLFEYFSETQRNKGNFPGRFSGRQFSNSRSEMNVSTLELGDSALYLCASQQGPTNEKLFFGSGTQLSVL.

The CDR3 DNA reads TGTGCCATCAGTGACTCAGGGGGCGGCCAGCCCCAGCATTTT. As protein: CAISDSGGGQPQHF. This chain uses TRBV10-3 with TRBJ1-5; 8 nucleotides agree with TRBD1. After removal of 3 bases from V and 7 bases from J, the junction contained 5 bases not matched to a gene. In germline, CDR1 is ENHRY, CDR2 SYGVKD. The CDR3 is 14 residues long.

This chain joins TRBV28 and TRBJ2-7; 8 bases line up with TRBD1. From germline, CDR1 is MDHEN and CDR2 SYDVKM. The CDR3 is 17 residues long. The V and J ends lost 7 bases and 3 bases, in that order; junction bases with no gene match: 17. The CDR3 loop is CASTGQLGQGESYEQYF. Written as DNA, the CDR3 is TGTGCCAGCACCGGACAGCTAGGACAGGGCGAAAGCTACGAGCAGTACTTC.